Below, 8 T cell receptor beta chains from the same sample are listed, as sequenced in a study of graft-versus-host responses after intestinal transplantation. Repertoires were generated with immunoSEQ multiplex PCR, while TCRdb's copy carries only in-frame clones and drops some. This sample has 13,000 to 15,000 clones, with approximately 96% found just once. The starting material was PBMCs, obtained 9 days after transplant. All receptors come from a human patient who received an intestinal transplant, so some T cells may come from the graft donor.

The rearrangement uses TRBV7-9 and TRBJ2-5; 11 nucleotides align to TRBD2. Germline trimming cut 5 bases from V and 3 bases from J; bases unmatched to any gene: 5. There are 15 residues in the CDR3. Per the germline V gene, CDR1 is SEHNR and CDR2 is FQNEAQ (reference sequence). The CDR3 here is CASSPPGLAEETQYF. The CDR3 coding sequence is TGTGCCAGCAGCCCACCGGGACTAGCGGAAGAGACCCAGTACTTC.

The chain carries TRBV27 and TRBJ2-1, with D perhaps matching TRBD2 (6 bases). Germline loops: CDR1 MNHEY, CDR2 SMNVEV (reference sequence). Deletions cut 2 bases from V and 1 base from J, with 6 bases between. The CDR3 sequence is 14 residues long. The CDR3 here is CASSLAGSYNEQFF. CDR3 coding DNA: TGTGCCAGCAGTTTAGCGGGGTCCTACAATGAGCAGTTCTTC.

The rearrangement joins TRBV30 to TRBJ2-5, with 7 bases lining up with TRBD1. Germline loops: CDR1 GTSNPN, CDR2 SVGIG (reference sequence). With V trimmed by 3 bases and J by 5 bases, 12 bases remained unmatched. The CDR3 consists of 15 residues. The DNA for the CDR3 is TGTGCCTGGAGAGCCGGGACAGTCAAATTGGAGACCCAGTACTTC. This translates into CAWRAGTVKLETQYF.

The gene calls are TRBV30 and TRBJ2-2, with D possibly being TRBD1 or TRBD2 (6 bases each). The CDR3 is 15 amino acids. V was trimmed by 1 base and J by 3 bases, leaving 12 bases between them. Germline V gives CDR1 GTSNPN, CDR2 SVGIG (reference sequence). Here the CDR3 DNA reads TGTGCCTGGAGTGCCCCGGGGGCTTACACCGGGGAGCTGTTTTTT. Residues: CAWSAPGAYTGELFF.

This clone showed up just once. At one end, the junction sequence differs from germline, possibly due to a read error. This sample also contains other DNA sequences that code for the same CDR3. CDR3 loop: CASSLGLGQFF. CDR3 in DNA: TGTGCCAGCAGTTTAGGACTAGGGCAATTCTTC. The V gene is TRBV7-6, the J gene TRBJ2-1; 7 bases are a match to TRBD2. Germline-derived CDR1 and CDR2 are SGHVS and FNYEAQ. The CDR3 contains 11 residues.

This clone was seen a single time. The chain uses TRBV10-3 and TRBJ1-1; weak D call: TRBD1 (5 bases). The CDR3 covers 14 residues. The V end was cut by 1 base, the J end by 3 bases, with 9 bases between. Germline assignment: CDR1 ENHRY and CDR2 SYGVKD. The CDR3 region has the DNA TGTGCCATCAGTGAGTGGGGGAGGGACACTGAAGCTTTCTTT. Residues: CAISEWGRDTEAFF.

The chain couples TRBV4-2 to TRBJ2-3; 7 bases map to TRBD2. The CDR3 consists of 17 residues. The V and J ends lost 0 bases and 0 bases, in that order; junction bases with no gene match: 6. The germline gives CDR1 LGHNA, CDR2 YNFKEQ. The CDR3 DNA is TGTGCCAGCAGCCAAGACTCACTAGCGATAAGCACAGATACGCAGTATTTT. Its translation is CASSQDSLAISTDTQYF.

In its sample, this clone was seen once. The V and J genes are TRBV27 and TRBJ2-3; TRBD2 is a possible D gene (5 bases). The germline gives CDR1 MNHEY, CDR2 SMNVEV (reference sequence). This CDR3 is built from 13 residues. The V gene lost 5 bases and the J gene lost 10 bases, with 16 bases spanning the gap. In DNA, the CDR3 is TGTGCCAGCAGTCCCCTCGAGGGAAGGTCGCAGTATTTT. Residues: CASSPLEGRSQYF.